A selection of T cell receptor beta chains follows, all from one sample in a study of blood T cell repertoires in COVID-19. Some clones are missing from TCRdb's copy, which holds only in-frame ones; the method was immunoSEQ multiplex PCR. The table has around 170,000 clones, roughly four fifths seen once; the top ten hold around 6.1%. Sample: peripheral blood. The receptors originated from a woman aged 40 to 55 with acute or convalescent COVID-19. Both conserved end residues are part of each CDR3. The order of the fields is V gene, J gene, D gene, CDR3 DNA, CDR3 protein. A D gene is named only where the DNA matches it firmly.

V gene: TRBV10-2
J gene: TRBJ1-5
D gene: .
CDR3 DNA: TGCGCCAGCAGTGGGTTCTCAGGTCAGCCCCAGCATTTT
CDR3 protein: CASSGFSGQPQHF

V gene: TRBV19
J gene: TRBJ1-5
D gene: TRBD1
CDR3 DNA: TGTGCCAGTAGTATCACACAGGGGAATCAGCCCCAGCATTTT
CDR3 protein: CASSITQGNQPQHF

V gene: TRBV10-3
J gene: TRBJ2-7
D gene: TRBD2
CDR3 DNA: TGTGCCATCAGTCAGACTAGCGGGGCCTACGAGCAGTACTTC
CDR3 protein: CAISQTSGAYEQYF

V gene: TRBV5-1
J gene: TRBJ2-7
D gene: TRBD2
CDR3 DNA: TGCGCCAGCAGCTCCCTCTCGGGGGGGGGCTCCTACGAGCAGTACTTC
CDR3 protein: CASSSLSGGGSYEQYF

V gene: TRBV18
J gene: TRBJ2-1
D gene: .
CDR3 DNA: TGTGCCAGCTCACCCCGGACAGATAACAATGAGCAGTTCTTC
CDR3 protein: CASSPRTDNNEQFF

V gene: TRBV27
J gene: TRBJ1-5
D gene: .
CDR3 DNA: TGTGCCAGCAGTTTGGGCCCCAGTCAGCCCCAGCATTTT
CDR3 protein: CASSLGPSQPQHF

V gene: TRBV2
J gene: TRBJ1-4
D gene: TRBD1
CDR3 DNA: TGTGCCACTCAGGGGGATAGGAATGAAAAACTGTTTTTT
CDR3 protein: CATQGDRNEKLFF

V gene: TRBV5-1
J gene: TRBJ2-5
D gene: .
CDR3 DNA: TGCGCCAGCAGCTTGGGAGGGGGAGTCGAGACCCAGTACTTC
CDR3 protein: CASSLGGGVETQYF

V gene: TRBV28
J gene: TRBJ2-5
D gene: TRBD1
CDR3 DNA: TGTGCCAGCACTACTCCGGGACAGGGGGGTGAGACCCAGTACTTC
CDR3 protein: CASTTPGQGGETQYF

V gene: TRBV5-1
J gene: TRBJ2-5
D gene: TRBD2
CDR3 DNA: TGCGCCAGCAGCTCGGGACTAGCGGGGGCAGAGACCCAGTACTTC
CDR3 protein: CASSSGLAGAETQYF

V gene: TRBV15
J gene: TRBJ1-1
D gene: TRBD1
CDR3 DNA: TGTGCCACCAGCAGAGTACGGACAGGCCGATACGTAGCTGAAGCTTTCTTT
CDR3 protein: CATSRVRTGRYVAEAFF

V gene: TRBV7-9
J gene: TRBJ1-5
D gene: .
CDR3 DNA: TGTGCCAGCAGCTTAGTCGGGGTTGAGCAGCCCCAGCATTTT
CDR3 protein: CASSLVGVEQPQHF

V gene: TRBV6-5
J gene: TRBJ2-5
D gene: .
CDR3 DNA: TGTGCCAGCAGCCGAGGACAGACCCAAGAGACCCAGTACTTC
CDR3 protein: CASSRGQTQETQYF

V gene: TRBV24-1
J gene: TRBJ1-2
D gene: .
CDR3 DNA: TGTGCCACCAGTAAGGACTCACCCTATGGCTACACCTTC
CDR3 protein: CATSKDSPYGYTF

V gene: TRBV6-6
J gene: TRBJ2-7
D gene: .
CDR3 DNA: TGTGCCAGCAACCGATCCCCCGGAACTATTGAATACGAGCAGTACTTC
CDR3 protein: CASNRSPGTIEYEQYF

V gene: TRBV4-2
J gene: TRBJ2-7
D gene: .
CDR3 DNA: TGTGCCAGCAGCCACCAAGGGTGGGACACCAATCCCTACGAGCAGTACTTC
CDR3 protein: CASSHQGWDTNPYEQYF

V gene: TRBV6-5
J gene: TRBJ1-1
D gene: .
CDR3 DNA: TGTGCCAGCAGAACGACGGGAGGCTACACTGAAGCTTTCTTT
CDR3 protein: CASRTTGGYTEAFF

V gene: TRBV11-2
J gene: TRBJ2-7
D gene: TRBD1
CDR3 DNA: TGTGCCAGCAGCCCCTGGACAGGGAGGTCATCCTACGAGCAGTACTTC
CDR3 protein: CASSPWTGRSSYEQYF

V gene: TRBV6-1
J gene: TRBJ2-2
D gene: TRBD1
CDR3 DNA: TGTGCCAGCAGTGACCGACAGGGAGCGACCGGGGAGCTGTTTTTT
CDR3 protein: CASSDRQGATGELFF

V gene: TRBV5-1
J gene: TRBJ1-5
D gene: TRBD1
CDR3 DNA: TGCGCCAGCAGCCCCGGACAGGGCGGTCAGCCCCAGCATTTT
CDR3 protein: CASSPGQGGQPQHF

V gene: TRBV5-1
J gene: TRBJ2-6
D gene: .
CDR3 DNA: TGCGCCAGCAGCTTGGACCGGTCTGGGGCCAACGTCCTGACTTTC
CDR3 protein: CASSLDRSGANVLTF

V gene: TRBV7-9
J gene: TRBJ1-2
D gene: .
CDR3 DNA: TGTGCCAGCAGCTTAATAGGGGAGGATGGCTACACCTTC
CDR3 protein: CASSLIGEDGYTF

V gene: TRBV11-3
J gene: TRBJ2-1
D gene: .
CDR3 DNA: TGTGCCAGCAGCCCCCCGGGCGGGAACAATGAGCAGTTCTTC
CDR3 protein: CASSPPGGNNEQFF

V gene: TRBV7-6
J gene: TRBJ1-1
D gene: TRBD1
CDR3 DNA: TGTGCCAGCAGCGCGGGGACAGGGGATACTGAAGCTTTCTTT
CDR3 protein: CASSAGTGDTEAFF

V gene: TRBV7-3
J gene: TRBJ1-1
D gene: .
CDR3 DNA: TGTGCCAGCAGCTTATACAGATTGAACACTGAAGCTTTCTTT
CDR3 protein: CASSLYRLNTEAFF

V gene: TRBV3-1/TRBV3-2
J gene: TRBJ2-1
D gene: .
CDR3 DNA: TGTGCCAGCAGCCGCCCAGGGCTTAATGAGCAGTTCTTC
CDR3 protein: CASSRPGLNEQFF

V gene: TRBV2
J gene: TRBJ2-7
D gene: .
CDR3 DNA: TGTGCCAGCAGTGTGGACTTGTTGAGCTCCTACGAGCAGTACTTC
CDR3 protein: CASSVDLLSSYEQYF

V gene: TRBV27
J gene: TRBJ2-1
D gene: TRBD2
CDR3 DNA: TGTGCCAGCAGTTTATCGGCCCTAGGAGGGAGGGCACACAATGAGCAGTTCTTC
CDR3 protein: CASSLSALGGRAHNEQFF

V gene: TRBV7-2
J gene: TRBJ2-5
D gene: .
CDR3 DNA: TGTGCCAGCAGCGACAGGTTCGGAGAGACCCAGTACTTC
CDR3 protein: CASSDRFGETQYF

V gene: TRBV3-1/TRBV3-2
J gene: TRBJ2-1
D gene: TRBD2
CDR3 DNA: TGTGCCAGCAGCCAAGTGGCTAGCGGGGAGACCCCCCAGTTCTTC
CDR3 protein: CASSQVASGETPQFF

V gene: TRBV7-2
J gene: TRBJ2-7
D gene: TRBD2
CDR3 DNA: TGTGCCAGCAGCTTAGGGGGAGGGCCATCGGAGCAGTACTTC
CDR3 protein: CASSLGGGPSEQYF

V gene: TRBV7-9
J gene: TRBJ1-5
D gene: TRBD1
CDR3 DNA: TGTGCCAGCAGCTCATCACAGGGGTGGGGACAGCCCCAGCATTTT
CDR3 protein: CASSSSQGWGQPQHF

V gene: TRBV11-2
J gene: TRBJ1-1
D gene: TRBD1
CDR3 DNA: TGTGCCAGCACCCAGGGGGTTAGAGCTTTCTTT
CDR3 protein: CASTQGVRAFF